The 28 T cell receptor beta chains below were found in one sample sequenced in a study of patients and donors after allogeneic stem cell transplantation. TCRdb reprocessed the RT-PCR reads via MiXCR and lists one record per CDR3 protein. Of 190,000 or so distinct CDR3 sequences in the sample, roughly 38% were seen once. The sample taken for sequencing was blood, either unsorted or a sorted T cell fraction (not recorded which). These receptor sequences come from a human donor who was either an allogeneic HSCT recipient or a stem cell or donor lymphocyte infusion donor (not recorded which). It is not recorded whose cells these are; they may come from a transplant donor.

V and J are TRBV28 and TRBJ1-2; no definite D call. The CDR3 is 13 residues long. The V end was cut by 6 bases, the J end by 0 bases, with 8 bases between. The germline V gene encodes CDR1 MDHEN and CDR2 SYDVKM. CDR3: CASREGPNYGYTF. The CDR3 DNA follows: TGTGCCAGCAGGGAGGGTCCTAACTATGGCTACACCTTC.

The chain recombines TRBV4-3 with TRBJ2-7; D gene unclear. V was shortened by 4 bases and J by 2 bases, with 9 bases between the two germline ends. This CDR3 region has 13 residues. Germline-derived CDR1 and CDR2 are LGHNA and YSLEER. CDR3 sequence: CASSLPDPYEQYF. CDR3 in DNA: TGCGCCAGCAGCCTACCCGACCCCTACGAGCAGTACTTC.

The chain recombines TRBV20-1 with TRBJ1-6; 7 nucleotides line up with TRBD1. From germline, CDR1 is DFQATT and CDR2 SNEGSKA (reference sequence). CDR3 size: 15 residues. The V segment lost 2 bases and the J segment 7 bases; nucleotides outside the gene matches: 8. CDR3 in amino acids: CSARQSGGGNSPLHF. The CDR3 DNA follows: TGCAGTGCTAGACAATCAGGGGGGGGGAATTCACCCCTCCACTTT.

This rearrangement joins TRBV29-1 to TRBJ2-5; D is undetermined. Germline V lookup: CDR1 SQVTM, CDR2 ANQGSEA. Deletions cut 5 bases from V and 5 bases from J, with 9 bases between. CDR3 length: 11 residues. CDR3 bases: TGCAGCGTTAACATTGGGGAGACCCAGTACTTC. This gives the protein CSVNIGETQYF.

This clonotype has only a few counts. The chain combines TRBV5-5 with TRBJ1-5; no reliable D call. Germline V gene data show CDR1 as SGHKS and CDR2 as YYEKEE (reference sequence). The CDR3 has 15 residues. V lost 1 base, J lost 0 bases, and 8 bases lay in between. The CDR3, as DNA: TGTGCCAGCAGCTTGATCAGTAATAGCAATCAGCCCCAGCATTTT. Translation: CASSLISNSNQPQHF.

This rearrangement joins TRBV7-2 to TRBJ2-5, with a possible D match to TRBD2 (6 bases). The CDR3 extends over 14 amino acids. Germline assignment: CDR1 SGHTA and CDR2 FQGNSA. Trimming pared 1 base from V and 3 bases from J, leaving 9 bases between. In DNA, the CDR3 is TGTGCCAGCAGCTTAGTCGGGGGAAAAGAGACCCAGTACTTC. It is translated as CASSLVGGKETQYF.

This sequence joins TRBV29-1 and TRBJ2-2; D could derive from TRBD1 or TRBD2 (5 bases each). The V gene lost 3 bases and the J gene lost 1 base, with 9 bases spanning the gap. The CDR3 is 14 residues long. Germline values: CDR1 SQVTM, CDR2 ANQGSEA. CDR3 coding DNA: TGCAGCGTTGAGGAGGACAAGAACACCGGGGAGCTGTTTTTT. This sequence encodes CSVEEDKNTGELFF.

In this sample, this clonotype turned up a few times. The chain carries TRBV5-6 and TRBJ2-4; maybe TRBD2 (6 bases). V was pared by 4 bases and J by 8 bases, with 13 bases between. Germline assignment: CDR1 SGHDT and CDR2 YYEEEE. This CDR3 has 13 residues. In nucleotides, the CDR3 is TGTGCCAGCAGCAGGGGAGGAAGAGACATTCAGTACTTC. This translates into CASSRGGRDIQYF. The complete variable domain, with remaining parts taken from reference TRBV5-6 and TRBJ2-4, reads DAGVTQSPTHLIKTRGQQVTLRCSPKSGHDTVSWYQQALGQGPQFIFQYYEEEERQRGNFPDRFSGHQFPNYSSELNVNALLLGDSALYLCASSRGGRDIQYFGAGTRLSVL.

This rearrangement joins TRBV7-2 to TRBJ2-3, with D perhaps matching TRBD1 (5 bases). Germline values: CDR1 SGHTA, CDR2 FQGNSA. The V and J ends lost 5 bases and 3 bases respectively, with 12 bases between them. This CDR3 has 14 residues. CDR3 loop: CASSLGQVTDTQYF. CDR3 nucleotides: TGTGCCAGCAGCCTTGGACAAGTAACAGATACGCAGTATTTT.

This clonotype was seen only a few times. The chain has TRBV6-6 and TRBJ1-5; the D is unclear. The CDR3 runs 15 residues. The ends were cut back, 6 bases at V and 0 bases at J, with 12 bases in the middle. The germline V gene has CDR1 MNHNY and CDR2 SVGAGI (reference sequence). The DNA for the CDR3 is TGTGCCAGCAGACTCGACCCCTATAGCAATCAGCCCCAGCATTTT. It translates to CASRLDPYSNQPQHF.

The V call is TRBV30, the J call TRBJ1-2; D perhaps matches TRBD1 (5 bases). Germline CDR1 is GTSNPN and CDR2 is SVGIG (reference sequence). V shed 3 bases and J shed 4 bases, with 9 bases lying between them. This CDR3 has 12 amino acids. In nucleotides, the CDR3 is TGTGCCTGGAGGGGGACGGGCTATGGCTACACCTTC. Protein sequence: CAWRGTGYGYTF.

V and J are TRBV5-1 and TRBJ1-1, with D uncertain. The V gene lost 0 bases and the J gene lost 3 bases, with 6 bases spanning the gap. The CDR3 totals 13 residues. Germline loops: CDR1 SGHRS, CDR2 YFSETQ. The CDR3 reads CASSLDYDTEAFF. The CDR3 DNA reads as TGCGCCAGCAGCTTGGACTACGACACTGAAGCTTTCTTT.

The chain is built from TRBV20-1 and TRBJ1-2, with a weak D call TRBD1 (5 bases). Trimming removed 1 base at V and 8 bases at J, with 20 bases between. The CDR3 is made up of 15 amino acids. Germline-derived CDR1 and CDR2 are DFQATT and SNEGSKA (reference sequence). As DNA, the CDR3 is TGCAGTGCTAGAGTCTTGGTGCGGGGACGTATGGGCTACACCTTC. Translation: CSARVLVRGRMGYTF.

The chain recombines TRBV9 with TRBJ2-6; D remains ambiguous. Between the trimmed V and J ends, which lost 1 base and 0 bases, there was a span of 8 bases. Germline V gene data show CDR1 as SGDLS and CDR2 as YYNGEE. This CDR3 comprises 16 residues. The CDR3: CASSVNGDSGANVLTF. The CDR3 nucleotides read TGTGCCAGCAGCGTAAACGGAGACTCTGGGGCCAACGTCCTGACTTTC.

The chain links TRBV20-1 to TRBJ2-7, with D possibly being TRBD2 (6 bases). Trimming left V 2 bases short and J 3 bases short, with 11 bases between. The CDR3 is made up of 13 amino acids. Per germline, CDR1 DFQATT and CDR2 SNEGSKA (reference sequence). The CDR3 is CSARFLRGYEQYF. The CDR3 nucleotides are TGCAGTGCTAGATTTTTGCGGGGCTACGAGCAGTACTTC.

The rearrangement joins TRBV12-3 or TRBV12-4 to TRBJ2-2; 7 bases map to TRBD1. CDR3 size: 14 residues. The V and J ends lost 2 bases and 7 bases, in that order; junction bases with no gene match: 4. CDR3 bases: TGTGCCAGCAGTTTAAGACAGGGATTCGGGGAGCTGTTTTTT. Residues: CASSLRQGFGELFF.

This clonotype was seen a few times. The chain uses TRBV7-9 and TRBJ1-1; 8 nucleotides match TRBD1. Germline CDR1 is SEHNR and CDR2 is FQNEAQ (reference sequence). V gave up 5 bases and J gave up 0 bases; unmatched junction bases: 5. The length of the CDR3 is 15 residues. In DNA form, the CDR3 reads TGTGCCAGCAGCAAACGACAGGGGATGAACACTGAAGCTTTCTTT. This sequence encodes CASSKRQGMNTEAFF.

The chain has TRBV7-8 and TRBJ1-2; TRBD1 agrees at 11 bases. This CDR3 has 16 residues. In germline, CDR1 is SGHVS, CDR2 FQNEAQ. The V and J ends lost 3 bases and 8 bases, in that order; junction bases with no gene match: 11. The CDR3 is CASSFGQGALFPGYTF. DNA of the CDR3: TGTGCCAGCAGCTTTGGACAGGGGGCTCTTTTCCCCGGCTACACCTTC.

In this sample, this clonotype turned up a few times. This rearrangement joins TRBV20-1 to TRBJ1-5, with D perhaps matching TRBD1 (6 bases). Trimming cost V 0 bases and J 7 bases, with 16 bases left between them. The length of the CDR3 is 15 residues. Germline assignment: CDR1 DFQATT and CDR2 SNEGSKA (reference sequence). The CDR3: CSARDRRGLGQPQHF. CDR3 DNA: TGCAGTGCTAGAGACCGGCGGGGGCTAGGACAGCCCCAGCATTTT.

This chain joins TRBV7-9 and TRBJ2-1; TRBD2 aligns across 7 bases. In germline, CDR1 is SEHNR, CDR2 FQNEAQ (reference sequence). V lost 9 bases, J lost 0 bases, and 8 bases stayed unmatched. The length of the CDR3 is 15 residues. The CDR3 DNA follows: TGTGCCAGTGAAGGGCGGGGGTACTCCTACAATGAGCAGTTCTTC. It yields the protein CASEGRGYSYNEQFF.

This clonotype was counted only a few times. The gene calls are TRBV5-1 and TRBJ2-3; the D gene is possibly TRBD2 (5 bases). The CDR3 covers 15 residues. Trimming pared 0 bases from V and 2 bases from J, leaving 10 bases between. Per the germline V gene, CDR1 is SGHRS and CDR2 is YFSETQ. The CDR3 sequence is CASSLAQDYTDTQYF. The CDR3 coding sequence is TGCGCCAGCAGCTTGGCCCAAGACTACACAGATACGCAGTATTTT.

CDR3 DNA: TGTGCCAGCACCGGGGGGGCGAAGGGCTACACCTTC. This translates into CASTGGAKGYTF. The rearrangement joins TRBV7-9 to TRBJ1-2; perhaps TRBD1 as D (6 bases). This CDR3 has 12 amino acids. The V and J ends lost 7 bases and 8 bases respectively, with 14 bases between them. Germline lookup yields CDR1 SEHNR and CDR2 FQNEAQ (reference sequence).

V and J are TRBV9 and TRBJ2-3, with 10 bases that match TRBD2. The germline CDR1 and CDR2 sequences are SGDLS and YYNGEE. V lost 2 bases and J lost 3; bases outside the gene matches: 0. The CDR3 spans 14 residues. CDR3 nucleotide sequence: TGTGCCAGCAGCGTTAGCGGGGGGACAGATACGCAGTATTTT. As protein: CASSVSGGTDTQYF.

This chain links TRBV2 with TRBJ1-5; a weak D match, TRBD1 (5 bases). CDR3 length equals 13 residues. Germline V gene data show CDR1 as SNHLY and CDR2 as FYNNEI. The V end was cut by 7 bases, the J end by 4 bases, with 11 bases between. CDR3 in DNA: TGTGCCAGCACAACAGGAAATAATCAGCCCCAGCATTTT. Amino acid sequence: CASTTGNNQPQHF.

In DNA form, the CDR3 reads TGTGCCAGCAGTCCACTTCCAGGTTTCTCCTACGAGCAGTACTTC. Its translation is CASSPLPGFSYEQYF. The rearrangement joins TRBV27 to TRBJ2-7; D is uncertain. This CDR3 comprises 15 residues. With 5 bases removed from V and 0 bases from J, the gap between germline ends came to 14 bases. From germline, CDR1 is MNHEY and CDR2 SMNVEV (reference sequence).

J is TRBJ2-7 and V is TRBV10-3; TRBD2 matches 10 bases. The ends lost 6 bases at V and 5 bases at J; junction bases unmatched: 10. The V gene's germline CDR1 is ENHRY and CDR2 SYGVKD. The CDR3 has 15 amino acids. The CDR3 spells CAIRVAGGRLNEQYF. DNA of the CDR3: TGTGCCATCAGAGTAGCGGGGGGCAGACTCAACGAGCAGTACTTC.

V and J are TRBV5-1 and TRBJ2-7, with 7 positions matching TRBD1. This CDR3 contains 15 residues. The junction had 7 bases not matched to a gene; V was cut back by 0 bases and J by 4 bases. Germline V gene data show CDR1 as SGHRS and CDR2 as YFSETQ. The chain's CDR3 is CASSLGGQNTYEQYF. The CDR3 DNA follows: TGCGCCAGCAGCTTGGGGGGACAGAATACATACGAGCAGTACTTC. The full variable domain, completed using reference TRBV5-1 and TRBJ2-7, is KAGVTQTPRYLIKTRGQQVTLSCSPISGHRSVSWYQQTPGQGLQFLFEYFSETQRNKGNFPGRFSGRQFSNSRSEMNVSTLELGDSALYLCASSLGGQNTYEQYFGPGTRLTVT.

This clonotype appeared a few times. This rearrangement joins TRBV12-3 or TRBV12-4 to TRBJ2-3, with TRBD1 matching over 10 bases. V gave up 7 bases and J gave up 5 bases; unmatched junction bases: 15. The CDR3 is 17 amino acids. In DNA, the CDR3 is TGTGCCAGCATTGGCCCCGGGACAGGGGAGCCGGGAGATACGCAGTATTTT. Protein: CASIGPGTGEPGDTQYF.